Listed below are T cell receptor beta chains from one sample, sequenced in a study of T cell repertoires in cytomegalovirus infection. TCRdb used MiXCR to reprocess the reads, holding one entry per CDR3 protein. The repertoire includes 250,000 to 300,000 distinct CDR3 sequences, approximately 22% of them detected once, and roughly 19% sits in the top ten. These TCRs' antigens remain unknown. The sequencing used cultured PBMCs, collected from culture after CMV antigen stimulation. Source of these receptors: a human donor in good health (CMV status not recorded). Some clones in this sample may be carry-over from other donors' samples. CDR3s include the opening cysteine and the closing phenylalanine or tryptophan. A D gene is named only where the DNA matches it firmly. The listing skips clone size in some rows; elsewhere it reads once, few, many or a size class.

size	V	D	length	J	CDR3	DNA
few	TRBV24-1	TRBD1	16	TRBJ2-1	CATSDRTGSSYNEQFF	TGTGCCACCAGTGATCGGACAGGGTCCTCCTACAATGAGCAGTTCTTC
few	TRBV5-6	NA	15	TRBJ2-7	CASSLVGLPSYEQYF	TGTGCCAGCAGCTTGGTTGGTCTACCATCCTACGAGCAGTACTTC
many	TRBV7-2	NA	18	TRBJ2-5	CASSLLFGSEPRGETQYF	TGTGCCAGCAGCTTATTGTTCGGGTCAGAACCACGGGGGGAGACCCAGTACTTC
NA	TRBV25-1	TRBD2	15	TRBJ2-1	CASIRKREAEQEQFF	TGTGCCAGCATCCGCAAGCGGGAGGCGGAACAAGAGCAGTTCTTC
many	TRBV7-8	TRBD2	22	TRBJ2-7	CASSSYPTSGTVGLAGIYEQYF	TGTGCCAGCAGCTCATATCCGACGTCCGGGACAGTAGGACTAGCGGGTATTTACGAGCAGTACTTC
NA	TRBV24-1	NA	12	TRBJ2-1	CATSGGNNEQFF	TGTGCCACCAGTGGAGGGAACAATGAGCAGTTCTTC
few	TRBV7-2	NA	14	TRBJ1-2	CASSFTGGAEGYTF	TGTGCCAGCAGCTTTACGGGGGGCGCTGAGGGCTACACCTTC
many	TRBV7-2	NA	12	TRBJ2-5	CASSSRQAGQYF	TGTGCCAGCAGCTCCAGACAGGCTGGCCAGTACTTC
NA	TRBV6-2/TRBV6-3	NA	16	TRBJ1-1	CASSPRTGRASTEAFF	TGTGCCAGCAGTCCGCGGACCGGACGGGCTAGCACTGAAGCTTTCTTT
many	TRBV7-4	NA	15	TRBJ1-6	CASSLARGLHSPLHF	TGTGCCAGCAGCTTAGCTAGGGGTCTGCATTCACCCCTCCACTTT
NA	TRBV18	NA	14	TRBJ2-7	CASSGAVSSYEQYF	TGTGCCAGCTCAGGGGCGGTGAGCTCCTACGAGCAGTACTTC
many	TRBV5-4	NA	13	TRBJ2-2	CASSLWTIGELFF	TGTGCCAGCAGCCTCTGGACAATCGGGGAGCTGTTTTTT
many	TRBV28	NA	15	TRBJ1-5	CASSLSEGLNQPQHF	TGTGCCAGCAGTTTATCAGAGGGGCTTAATCAGCCCCAGCATTTT
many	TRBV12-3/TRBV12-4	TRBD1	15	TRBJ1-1	CASSIGQGLNTEAFF	TGTGCCAGCAGTATAGGACAGGGGTTGAACACTGAAGCTTTCTTT
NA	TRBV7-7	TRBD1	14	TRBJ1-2	CASSLARDRDGYTF	TGTGCCAGCAGCTTAGCGCGGGACAGGGACGGCTACACCTTC
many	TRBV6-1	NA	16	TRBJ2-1	CASSETPLPSYNEQFF	TGTGCCAGCAGTGAAACACCCCTACCGTCCTACAATGAGCAGTTCTTC
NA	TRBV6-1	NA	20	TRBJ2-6	CASSRGRNGVAAAGANVLTF	TGTGCCAGCAGCCGAGGCAGAAACGGGGTGGCGGCAGCTGGGGCCAACGTCCTGACTTTC
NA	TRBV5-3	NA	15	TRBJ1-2	CASSWLPDGNYGYTF	TGTGCCAGCAGCTGGTTACCGGACGGTAACTATGGCTACACCTTC
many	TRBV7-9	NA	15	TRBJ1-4	CASSFTTGSGEKLFF	TGTGCCAGCAGCTTTACCACAGGGTCGGGTGAAAAACTGTTTTTT
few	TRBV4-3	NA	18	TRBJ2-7	CASSQALFGADPSLEQYF	TGCGCCAGCAGCCAAGCCCTCTTTGGGGCCGATCCTAGTCTCGAGCAGTACTTC
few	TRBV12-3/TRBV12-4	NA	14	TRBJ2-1	CASSLYQADNEQFF	TGTGCCAGCAGTTTATATCAGGCGGACAATGAGCAGTTCTTC
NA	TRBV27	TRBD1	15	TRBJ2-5	CASSFSIGQGETQYF	TGTGCCAGCAGTTTCTCAATCGGACAGGGGGAGACCCAGTACTTC
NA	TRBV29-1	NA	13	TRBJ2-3	CSVVISLTDTQYF	TGCAGCGTTGTTATCAGTCTCACAGATACGCAGTATTTT
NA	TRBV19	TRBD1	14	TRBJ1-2	CASKWSQGAYGYTF	TGTGCCAGCAAGTGGTCACAGGGGGCCTATGGCTACACCTTC
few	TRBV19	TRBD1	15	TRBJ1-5	CASSPRTGKNQPQHF	TGTGCCAGTAGTCCCCGGACAGGGAAGAATCAGCCCCAGCATTTT
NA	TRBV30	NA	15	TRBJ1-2	CAWVGGGIRNYGYTF	TGTGCCTGGGTTGGAGGGGGAATAAGGAACTATGGCTACACCTTC
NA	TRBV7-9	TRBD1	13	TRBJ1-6	CASRATGDSPLHF	TGTGCCAGCAGAGCGACAGGGGACTCACCCCTCCACTTT
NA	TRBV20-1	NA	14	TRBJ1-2	CSARDREANYGYTF	TGCAGTGCTAGAGACAGGGAGGCTAACTATGGCTACACCTTC
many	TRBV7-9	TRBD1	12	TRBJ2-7	CASSPTGDEQYF	TGTGCCAGCAGCCCTACAGGGGACGAGCAGTACTTC
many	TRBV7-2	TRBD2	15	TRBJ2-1	CASTLSGRVWNEQFF	TGTGCCAGCACCCTGTCCGGGAGGGTCTGGAATGAGCAGTTCTTC
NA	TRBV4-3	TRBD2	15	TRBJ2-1	CASSQETSVYNEQFF	TGCGCCAGCAGCCAAGAGACTAGCGTCTACAATGAGCAGTTCTTC
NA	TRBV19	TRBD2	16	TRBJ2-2	CASTRQLAGEGGELFF	TGTGCCAGTACCCGTCAGCTAGCGGGAGAGGGCGGGGAGCTGTTTTTT
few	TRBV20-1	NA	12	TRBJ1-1	CSAKQRDTEAFF	TGCAGTGCTAAACAGAGGGACACTGAAGCTTTCTTT
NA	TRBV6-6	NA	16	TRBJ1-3	CASSFGTATSGNTIYF	TGTGCCAGCAGTTTCGGGACCGCGACCTCTGGAAACACCATATATTTT
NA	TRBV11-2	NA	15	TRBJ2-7	CASSLGKVFEYEQYF	TGTGCCAGCAGCTTAGGAAAGGTATTCGAATACGAGCAGTACTTC
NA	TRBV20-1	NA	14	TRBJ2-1	CSASHRPAYNEQFF	TGCAGTGCTAGTCACCGCCCAGCCTACAATGAGCAGTTCTTC
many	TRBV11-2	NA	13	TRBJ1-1	CASSLNQVREAFF	TGTGCCAGCAGCTTAAATCAAGTTAGGGAAGCTTTCTTT
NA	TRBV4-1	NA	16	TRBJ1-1	CASSQESWSTYTEAFF	TGCGCCAGCAGCCAAGAATCGTGGAGTACGTACACTGAAGCTTTCTTT
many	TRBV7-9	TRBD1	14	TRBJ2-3	CASSPSATGNTQYF	TGTGCCAGCAGCCCATCGGCGACAGGGAATACGCAGTATTTT
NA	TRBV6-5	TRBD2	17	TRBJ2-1	CARTGTSGTDSYNEQFF	TGTGCCCGCACTGGGACTAGCGGGACCGACTCCTACAATGAGCAGTTCTTC
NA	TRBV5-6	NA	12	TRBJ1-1	CASSREYFEAFF	TGTGCCAGCAGCCGGGAGTACTTTGAAGCTTTCTTT
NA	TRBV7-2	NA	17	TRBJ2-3	CASSSPWGDTSTDTQYF	TGTGCCAGCAGCTCGCCCTGGGGAGACACTAGCACAGATACGCAGTATTTT
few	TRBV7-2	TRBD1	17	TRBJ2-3	CASSPGTGGLGTDTQYF	TGTGCCAGCAGCCCCGGGACAGGAGGTCTCGGTACAGATACGCAGTATTTT
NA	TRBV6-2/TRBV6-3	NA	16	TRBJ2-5	CASSRPGPDSPETQYF	TGTGCCAGCAGCCGACCGGGACCGGATTCCCCCGAGACCCAGTACTTC
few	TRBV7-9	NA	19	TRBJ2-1	CASSSKPVGPPGGVNEQFF	TGTGCCAGCAGCTCAAAACCGGTGGGGCCCCCCGGTGGGGTAAATGAGCAGTTCTTC